One sample yielded the 31 T cell receptor beta chains listed below, sequenced in a study of T cells after somatic rescue of genetic block. Sequenced by immunoSEQ multiplex PCR; TCRdb stores in-frame clones only, minus some. The data show 12,000 or so clones, 78% seen once. Sequenced: peripheral blood mononuclear cells (PBMCs). These receptors all come from a boy between 5 and 17 years old.

The rearrangement uses TRBV29-1 and TRBJ1-2, with D possibly TRBD1 on 5 matching bases. CDR1 and CDR2 (germline): SQVTM, ANQGSEA. Between the trimmed V and J ends, which lost 6 bases and 5 bases, there was a span of 19 bases. CDR3 length: 14 amino acids. CDR3 DNA sequence: TGCAGCGTGACGCCGGTGACAGCCCAGTATGGCTACACCTTC. Residues: CSVTPVTAQYGYTF.

This clone was seen a few times. V usage is TRBV19 and J usage is TRBJ1-1; weak D call: TRBD1 (5 bases). The germline V and J ends were trimmed by 6 bases and 8 bases, with 19 bases remaining between them. Germline V gene data show CDR1 as LNHDA and CDR2 as SQIVND (reference sequence). The CDR3 is 14 amino acids. This CDR3 reads CASRVTGEGTEAFF. The CDR3 coding sequence is TGTGCCAGTAGAGTAACAGGAGAGGGTACCGAAGCTTTCTTT.

The CDR3: CASSQQGAFGYTF. In DNA form, the CDR3 reads TGTGCCAGCAGCCAACAGGGGGCGTTTGGCTACACCTTC. J is TRBJ1-2 and V is TRBV7-3; 9 nucleotides match TRBD1. The CDR3 runs 13 residues. CDR1 SGHTA and CDR2 FQGTGA come from the germline V gene. V lost 5 bases and J lost 7; bases outside the gene matches: 5.

The chain couples TRBV19 to TRBJ1-5, with 9 bases aligning to TRBD1. The length of the CDR3 is 15 residues. Germline-derived CDR1 and CDR2 are LNHDA and SQIVND (reference sequence). The V gene end was trimmed by 6 bases and the J gene end by 7 bases; junction bases not matched to a gene: 10. Here the CDR3 reads CASSWTGQGIQPQHF. In nucleotides, the CDR3 is TGTGCCAGTAGCTGGACGGGACAGGGAATCCAGCCCCAGCATTTT.

This clone has just one count. V usage is TRBV18 and J usage is TRBJ2-7; D might be TRBD1 or TRBD2, each matching 5 bases. V lost 5 bases to trimming and J lost 6 bases, with 20 bases between them. The length of the CDR3 is 15 residues. CDR1 KGHSH and CDR2 LQKENI come from the germline V gene. This chain's CDR3 is CASSDRDRLFSEQYF. DNA of the CDR3: TGTGCCAGCTCAGACCGGGACCGCCTGTTCTCCGAGCAGTACTTC.

The chain joins TRBV7-8 to TRBJ1-4; 7 bases map to TRBD1. The CDR3 length is 15 residues. Germline V gene lookup returns CDR1 SGHVS and CDR2 FQNEAQ. V lost 4 bases, J lost 8 bases, and 10 bases stayed unmatched. The CDR3 DNA reads as TGTGCCAGCAGCTGGGCAGGGGGTATGGAGGAAAAACTGTTTTTT. Translating it yields CASSWAGGMEEKLFF.

This clone has a handful of counts. J is TRBJ2-3 and V is TRBV5-8; no reliable D call. The V gene's germline CDR1 is SGHTS and CDR2 YDEGEE. V was shortened by 0 bases and J by 0 bases, with 8 bases between the two germline ends. The CDR3 has 15 amino acids. CDR3 bases: TGTGCCAGCAGCTTGGGCAGTATAAGCACAGATACGCAGTATTTT. It specifies CASSLGSISTDTQYF. Full variable domain (missing parts from reference TRBV5-8 and TRBJ2-3): EAGVTQSPTHLIKTRGQQATLRCSPISGHTSVYWYQQALGLGLQFLLWYDEGEERNRGNFPPRFSGRQFPNYSSELNVNALELEDSALYLCASSLGSISTDTQYFGPGTRLTVL.

This chain connects TRBV7-9 to TRBJ1-3, with D possibly being TRBD1 (5 bases). Germline V CDR1 and CDR2: SEHNR, FQNEAQ (reference sequence). Trimming pared 5 bases from V and 0 bases from J, leaving 11 bases between. The CDR3 runs to 15 residues. CDR3: CASSPGTDSGNTIYF. In DNA form, the CDR3 reads TGTGCCAGCAGCCCCGGGACTGACTCTGGAAACACCATATATTTT.

Here the CDR3 reads CASSSGPIISYEQYF. The CDR3 DNA reads as TGTGCCAGCAGCTCTGGGCCTATTATCTCCTACGAGCAGTACTTC. The V and J genes are TRBV11-2 and TRBJ2-7, with D unresolved. Trimming removed 4 bases from V and 0 bases from J, with 13 bases in between. CDR3 length: 15 amino acids. CDR1 SGHAT and CDR2 FQNNGV come from the germline V gene.

CDR3 region: CASSRLAGLRGELFF. The CDR3, as DNA: TGTGCCAGCAGTCGACTAGCGGGGCTTCGTGGGGAGCTGTTTTTT. The chain has TRBV11-2 and TRBJ2-2; 11 bases agree with TRBD2. V lost 6 bases to trimming and J lost 8 bases; unmatched junction nucleotides: 8. This CDR3 region has 15 residues. Germline loops: CDR1 SGHAT, CDR2 FQNNGV.

This clone appeared once. This chain links TRBV5-5 with TRBJ2-2, with 11 bases fitting TRBD2. The CDR3 totals 17 residues. Per the germline V gene, CDR1 is SGHKS and CDR2 is YYEKEE (reference sequence). Losses at the gene ends were 4 bases for V and 4 bases for J; bases not matched to a gene: 9. DNA of the CDR3: TGTGCCAGCAGCCTGAGACTAGCGGGATTCCTCACCGGGGAGCTGTTTTTT. Translating gives CASSLRLAGFLTGELFF.

This chain uses TRBV5-1 with TRBJ2-7, with 8 bases aligning to TRBD1. The V gene's germline CDR1 is SGHRS and CDR2 YFSETQ. V lost 4 bases and J lost 0; bases outside the gene matches: 6. CDR3 length equals 15 residues. CDR3 protein: CASSPGGVSSYEQYF. In DNA, the CDR3 is TGCGCCAGCAGCCCAGGGGGCGTTAGCTCCTACGAGCAGTACTTC. Filled out from reference TRBV5-1 and TRBJ2-7, the complete variable domain reads KAGVTQTPRYLIKTRGQQVTLSCSPISGHRSVSWYQQTPGQGLQFLFEYFSETQRNKGNFPGRFSGRQFSNSRSEMNVSTLELGDSALYLCASSPGGVSSYEQYFGPGTRLTVT.

The J gene is TRBJ2-7, the V gene TRBV9; no clear D gene. V gave up 2 bases and J gave up 2 bases, with 23 bases separating them. The germline V gene encodes CDR1 SGDLS and CDR2 YYNGEE. The CDR3 spans 18 residues. The CDR3 DNA sequence: TGTGCCAGCAGCGTCGATCCGTTTTCCTCCGGGCCGACCTACGAGCAGTACTTC. Its protein is CASSVDPFSSGPTYEQYF.

The chain recombines TRBV19 with TRBJ1-1, with D hard to call. Germline lookup yields CDR1 LNHDA and CDR2 SQIVND (reference sequence). V gave up 3 bases and J gave up 5 bases, with 13 bases separating them. This CDR3 contains 14 residues. The CDR3 reads CASSIHEGRTEAFF. The CDR3 region has the DNA TGTGCCAGTAGTATCCACGAGGGCAGGACTGAAGCTTTCTTT.

This chain joins TRBV25-1 and TRBJ2-7; D gene ambiguous. Germline V gives CDR1 MGHDK, CDR2 SYGVNS. With 4 bases removed from V and 3 bases from J, the gap between germline ends came to 4 bases. CDR3 size: 11 residues. Here the CDR3 DNA reads TGTGCCAGCAGTGGCCTCTACGAGCAGTACTTC. This codes for CASSGLYEQYF.

The gene calls are TRBV15 and TRBJ1-5; TRBD1 is a possible D gene (5 bases). This CDR3 comprises 16 residues. The germline V gene has CDR1 LNHNV and CDR2 YYDKDF (reference sequence). The germline V and J ends were trimmed by 0 bases and 7 bases, with 16 bases remaining between them. CDR3 amino acids: CATSRDSWGLEQPQHF. In DNA, the CDR3 is TGTGCCACCAGCAGAGATTCGTGGGGCCTGGAACAGCCCCAGCATTTT.

The gene calls are TRBV5-5 and TRBJ1-3; 10 bases map to TRBD1. Germline loops: CDR1 SGHKS, CDR2 YYEKEE (reference sequence). This CDR3 spans 16 amino acids. Trimming took 1 base from V and 3 from J; bases not matched to a gene: 4. This CDR3 is CASSLRTGGVGNTIYF. CDR3 DNA: TGTGCCAGCAGCTTGAGGACAGGGGGGGTTGGAAACACCATATATTTT.

CDR3 nucleotide sequence: TGTGCCAGCAGCCCAGGGACGGGAGGCGAGCAGTACTTC. It encodes CASSPGTGGEQYF. This chain connects TRBV7-3 to TRBJ2-7; TRBD2 agrees at 7 bases. This CDR3 region has 13 residues. Unmatched junction bases numbered 7, after V lost 5 bases and J lost 6 bases. From germline, CDR1 is SGHTA and CDR2 FQGTGA.

The chain combines TRBV11-3 with TRBJ2-3, with D unclear. Trimming stripped 6 bases from V and 2 bases from J, with 3 bases between. The CDR3 sequence is 11 residues long. Per germline, CDR1 SGHNT and CDR2 YENEEA. The CDR3 DNA sequence: TGTGCCAGCAGTTACACAGATACGCAGTATTTT. It translates to CASSYTDTQYF.

The genes are TRBV28 and TRBJ2-3, with 10 bases identical to TRBD2. Germline trimming cut 7 bases from V and 4 bases from J; bases unmatched to any gene: 8. CDR1 is MDHEN and CDR2 is SYDVKM in the germline V gene. CDR3 length: 15 residues. The chain's CDR3 is CASTQGTSVADTQYF. In DNA form, the CDR3 reads TGTGCCAGCACCCAAGGGACTAGCGTCGCAGATACGCAGTATTTT.

This chain connects TRBV28 to TRBJ2-3, with D unclear. Germline CDR1 MDHEN, CDR2 SYDVKM. This CDR3 region has 16 residues. V was pared by 4 bases and J by 4 bases, with 18 bases between. This CDR3 reads CASSSPSGLGADTQYF. In DNA form, the CDR3 reads TGTGCCAGCAGTTCACCAAGTGGATTGGGCGCAGATACGCAGTATTTT.

The chain recombines TRBV5-4 with TRBJ1-1; 8 bases line up with TRBD1. CDR3 length equals 17 residues. From germline, CDR1 is SGHNT and CDR2 YYREEE (reference sequence). V gave up 4 bases and J gave up 1 base; unmatched junction bases: 12. The CDR3 DNA reads TGTGCCAGCAGCCTCGACAGGGGAGCTGATGCGAACACTGAAGCTTTCTTT. The encoded protein is CASSLDRGADANTEAFF.

The CDR3 nucleotides are TGTGCCAGCAGCTTGGGCGGGGGGCTCCAGCGGGGCATTCAGTACTTC. Protein product: CASSLGGGLQRGIQYF. V usage is TRBV5-5 and J usage is TRBJ2-4, with TRBD2 matching over 8 bases. This CDR3 region has 16 residues. Germline lookup yields CDR1 SGHKS and CDR2 YYEKEE (reference sequence). The V gene end was trimmed by 0 bases and the J gene end by 9 bases; junction bases not matched to a gene: 11.

As for this clone: One end of the junction varies from germline; a read error may be responsible. This specimen includes other DNA sequences encoding the same CDR3. V and J are TRBV10-1 and TRBJ1-2; maybe TRBD1 (6 bases). This CDR3 is 15 amino acids long. Germline CDR1 WNHNN, CDR2 SYGVQD (reference sequence). The CDR3 spells CASSGRRQERHGYTF. The CDR3 DNA sequence: TGCGCCAGCAGCGGAAGAAGACAGGAACGCCATGGTTACACCTTC.

CDR3 sequence: CASSLDREVYEQYF. In nucleotides, the CDR3 is TGTGCCAGCAGCTTGGACAGGGAGGTCTACGAGCAGTACTTC. The chain recombines TRBV5-6 with TRBJ2-7; tentatively, D is TRBD1 or TRBD2 (6 bases each). The CDR3 covers 14 residues. The V gene's germline CDR1 is SGHDT and CDR2 YYEEEE. The V and J ends lost 0 bases and 3 bases respectively, with 10 bases between them.

This clone has a handful of counts. This chain links TRBV5-5 with TRBJ2-5, with 7 bases fitting TRBD2. V shed 5 bases, J shed 3 bases, and the junction held 10 bases outside the gene matches. This CDR3 spans 15 amino acids. Germline CDR1 SGHKS, CDR2 YYEKEE (reference sequence). The CDR3, as DNA: TGTGCCAGCAGGCTGGGACTAATAACCGAAGAGACCCAGTACTTC. Protein product: CASRLGLITEETQYF.

The chain recombines TRBV5-4 with TRBJ2-5, with D possibly being TRBD1 (6 bases). This CDR3 region has 13 residues. The V end lost 2 bases, the J end lost 3 bases, and 8 bases lay between the germline ends. Per the germline V gene, CDR1 is SGHNT and CDR2 is YYREEE (reference sequence). CDR3 bases: TGTGCCAGCAGCTTTCCAGGGGAAGAGACCCAGTACTTC. Its translation: CASSFPGEETQYF.

This chain links TRBV2 with TRBJ2-2; D unresolved. Germline loops: CDR1 SNHLY, CDR2 FYNNEI. V was trimmed by 2 bases and J by 3 bases, leaving 7 bases between them. The CDR3 totals 14 residues. CDR3 protein: CASSELGYTGELFF. For the CDR3, the DNA is TGTGCCAGCAGTGAACTGGGTTACACCGGGGAGCTGTTTTTT.

The chain couples TRBV29-1 to TRBJ2-5; TRBD1 aligns across 9 bases. Trimming took 5 bases from V and 5 from J; bases not matched to a gene: 9. Germline lookup yields CDR1 SQVTM and CDR2 ANQGSEA. The length of the CDR3 is 14 residues. The CDR3: CSVRTGGTSETQYF. The DNA for the CDR3 is TGCAGCGTTCGTACAGGGGGCACTTCGGAGACCCAGTACTTC. The variable domain in full, with the rest retrieved from reference TRBV29-1 and TRBJ2-5, is SAVISQKPSRDICQRGTSLTIQCQVDSQVTMMFWYRQQPGQSLTLIATANQGSEATYESGFVIDKFPISRPNLTFSTLTVSNMSPEDSSIYLCSVRTGGTSETQYFGPGTRLLVL.

The rearrangement uses TRBV18 and TRBJ2-7; 9 bases fit TRBD2. V shed 4 bases and J 5 bases; nucleotides not matched to a gene: 9. In germline, CDR1 is KGHSH, CDR2 LQKENI. The CDR3 totals 15 residues. The CDR3 is CASSLGTSNNNEQYF. CDR3 nucleotide sequence: TGTGCCAGCTCACTAGGGACTAGCAATAATAACGAGCAGTACTTC.

For the CDR3, the DNA is TGCGCCAGCAGCCTCTCGTTCGGGGCGAGCTCCTACAATGAGCAGTTCTTC. It is translated as CASSLSFGASSYNEQFF. V gene TRBV5-1 combines with J gene TRBJ2-1; D assignment may be TRBD1 or TRBD2 (5 bases each). Trimming left V 4 bases short and J 0 bases short, with 17 bases between. Looked up from germline, CDR1 is SGHRS and CDR2 is YFSETQ. This CDR3 is 17 amino acids long.